Each of the 28 T cell receptor beta chains below was sequenced from the same sample in a study of T-cell reconstitution after alpha-beta-depleted transplantation in children. Unique molecular identifiers were used to barcode this TCRbeta library. TCRdb fed the PCR reads into MiXCR, producing one record per CDR3 protein. The sample holds roughly 400,000 distinct CDR3 sequences, around two fifths seen once. The sequencing here drew on PBMCs, taken before TCRalphabeta/CD19-depleted stem cell transplant. All receptors derive from a girl aged 2 to 10 with aplastic anemia, due to receive a stem cell transplant.

The V call is TRBV19, the J call TRBJ2-1, with D unclear. The CDR3 contains 13 residues. Germline V CDR1 and CDR2: LNHDA, SQIVND (reference sequence). The V gene lost 4 bases and the J gene lost 5 bases, with 9 bases spanning the gap. This CDR3 reads CASSTARDNEQFF. The CDR3 region has the DNA TGTGCCAGTAGTACGGCAAGGGACAATGAGCAGTTCTTC.

The rearrangement joins TRBV7-3 to TRBJ2-6; D is unclear. Trimming removed 5 bases at V and 2 bases at J, with 16 bases between. Per the germline V gene, CDR1 is SGHTA and CDR2 is FQGTGA. The CDR3 contains 17 residues. CDR3 sequence: CASSPLGRTTGANVLTF. The CDR3 coding sequence is TGTGCCAGCAGCCCGCTAGGACGGACCACTGGGGCCAACGTCCTGACTTTC.

Comment on this clonotype: A junction boundary mismatches the germline segment, possibly from a read error. This chain joins TRBV20-1 and TRBJ2-1, with 7 positions matching TRBD2. Per germline, CDR1 DFQATT and CDR2 SNEGSKA (reference sequence). CDR3 length: 16 amino acids. The CDR3 reads CCARILARERGNEQFF. The CDR3 nucleotides are TGCTGTGCTAGAATACTAGCGCGGGAGAGGGGCAATGAGCAGTTCTTC.

In its sample, this clonotype was seen many times. V is TRBV12-3 or TRBV12-4 and J is TRBJ1-1; D not resolved. V shed 3 bases and J shed 4 bases, with 9 bases lying between them. The CDR3 is 13 residues long. This chain's CDR3 is CASSFPGRTEAFF. As DNA, the CDR3 is TGTGCCAGCAGTTTCCCCGGCCGCACTGAAGCTTTCTTT.

Many counts were recorded for this clonotype. The chain uses TRBV19 and TRBJ2-2, with D maybe TRBD2 (7 bases). V dropped 9 bases and J dropped 4 bases, with 18 bases sitting between them. Germline V gene lookup returns CDR1 LNHDA and CDR2 SQIVND (reference sequence). The length of the CDR3 is 15 residues. This CDR3 reads CASVQGPGGTGELFF. The CDR3 DNA follows: TGTGCCAGCGTACAGGGCCCGGGGGGCACCGGGGAGCTGTTTTTT.

This clonotype was recorded a few times. The V call is TRBV20-1, the J call TRBJ2-7, with 13 bases fitting TRBD2. This CDR3 has 17 amino acids. V shed 0 bases and J 1 base; nucleotides not matched to a gene: 6. In germline, CDR1 is DFQATT, CDR2 SNEGSKA (reference sequence). CDR3 sequence: CSARDLETSGGSYEQYF. Here the CDR3 DNA reads TGCAGTGCTAGAGATCTAGAGACTAGCGGGGGGTCCTACGAGCAGTACTTC.

In its sample, this clonotype was seen many times. The rearrangement joins TRBV28 to TRBJ1-1, with 10 bases lining up with TRBD1. The CDR3 spans 14 residues. The V gene's germline CDR1 is MDHEN and CDR2 SYDVKM. With V trimmed by 6 bases and J by 3 bases, 4 bases remained unmatched. The CDR3 sequence is CASRVGTGDTEAFF. CDR3 nucleotides: TGTGCCAGCAGGGTCGGGACAGGGGACACTGAAGCTTTCTTT.

This clonotype was counted at least ten times. CDR3: CANLTEREGSNEQFF. CDR3 DNA sequence: TGTGCCAACCTAACAGAGCGGGAGGGCTCGAATGAGCAGTTCTTC. V gene TRBV6-4 combines with J gene TRBJ2-1; 10 bases align to TRBD2. V trimming: 10 bases; J trimming: 7 bases; junction bases outside the gene matches: 13. Germline CDR1 is MRHNA and CDR2 is SNTAGT. This CDR3 has 15 amino acids.

CDR3 loop: CASSFQGTEAFF. CDR3 DNA sequence: TGCGCCAGCAGCTTCCAGGGGACTGAAGCTTTCTTT. The V gene is TRBV5-1, the J gene TRBJ1-1, with D perhaps TRBD1 (6 bases). V was shortened by 2 bases and J by 5 bases, with 7 bases between the two germline ends. The CDR3 consists of 12 residues. CDR1 and CDR2 (germline): SGHRS, YFSETQ.

The rearrangement links TRBV6-2 or TRBV6-3 to TRBJ2-3; no definite D call. The CDR3 consists of 15 residues. V lost 0 bases to trimming and J lost 0 bases, with 7 bases between them. Germline V gene sequence: CDR1 MNHEY, CDR2 SVGEGT. The CDR3: CASSYSGRSTDTQYF. DNA for the CDR3: TGTGCCAGCAGTTACTCTGGCAGAAGCACAGATACGCAGTATTTT.

The CDR3 protein is CSAALAGEETQYF. The CDR3 region has the DNA TGCAGCGCCGCACTAGCGGGGGAAGAGACCCAGTACTTC. V is TRBV29-1 and J is TRBJ2-5; 11 nucleotides match TRBD2. The germline CDR1 and CDR2 sequences are SQVTM and ANQGSEA. The trim removed 7 bases at V and 3 bases at J, leaving 4 bases unmatched. The CDR3 contains 13 residues.

This clonotype was seen ten or more times. The rearrangement uses TRBV9 and TRBJ2-1, with D unresolved. The CDR3 loop spans 16 amino acids. V lost 2 bases, J lost 0 bases, and 12 bases lay in between. Germline V lookup: CDR1 SGDLS, CDR2 YYNGEE. CDR3 sequence: CASSVERGSSYNEQFF. Here the CDR3 DNA reads TGTGCCAGCAGCGTTGAGCGAGGAAGCTCCTACAATGAGCAGTTCTTC.

The chain is built from TRBV19 and TRBJ2-1; D call uncertain. Trimming left V 2 bases short and J 10 bases short, with 9 bases between. This CDR3 contains 12 residues. Germline CDR1 and CDR2: LNHDA and SQIVND (reference sequence). CDR3 in DNA: TGTGCCAGTAGTATATATCTAGGAGAGCAGTTCTTC. Protein product: CASSIYLGEQFF. The variable domain in full, with the rest retrieved from reference TRBV19 and TRBJ2-1, is DGGITQSPKYLFRKEGQNVTLSCEQNLNHDAMYWYRQDPGQGLRLIYYSQIVNDFQKGDIAEGYSVSREKKESFPLTVTSAQKNPTAFYLCASSIYLGEQFFGPGTRLTVL.

A few counts support this clonotype. This sequence joins TRBV7-2 and TRBJ1-6; D remains unclear. Germline V gene data show CDR1 as SGHTA and CDR2 as FQGNSA. Trimming removed 5 bases at V and 0 bases at J, with 17 bases between. This CDR3 comprises 18 residues. The CDR3 coding sequence is TGTGCCAGCAGCCTTTTTGCAGCTGCTAGCTCCTATAATTCACCCCTCCACTTT. It yields the protein CASSLFAAASSYNSPLHF.

This clonotype has just a few counts. The J gene is TRBJ2-6, the V gene TRBV20-1; TRBD1 might be the D (6 bases). The germline V and J ends were trimmed by 0 bases and 2 bases, with 8 bases remaining between them. Germline loops: CDR1 DFQATT, CDR2 SNEGSKA (reference sequence). The CDR3 runs to 15 residues. The CDR3 DNA is TGCAGTGCTAGAGACAGGGGTCCTGGGGCCAACGTCCTGACTTTC. Translated, it gives CSARDRGPGANVLTF.

The rearrangement uses TRBV30 and TRBJ1-2; no firm D call. Germline CDR1 GTSNPN, CDR2 SVGIG (reference sequence). The CDR3 consists of 14 residues. V lost 2 bases and J lost 2, with 12 bases in between. This CDR3 reads CAWSKDRRNYGYTF. The CDR3 region has the DNA TGTGCCTGGAGTAAGGATAGACGCAACTATGGCTACACCTTC.

The V call is TRBV7-3, the J call TRBJ2-1; 7 bases fit TRBD2. This CDR3 has 15 residues. Germline V gene lookup returns CDR1 SGHTA and CDR2 FQGTGA. V shed 5 bases and J 8 bases; nucleotides not matched to a gene: 12. Here the CDR3 reads CASSRSGTMADEQFF. In DNA, the CDR3 is TGTGCCAGCAGCAGATCCGGGACTATGGCGGATGAGCAGTTCTTC. The entire variable domain, with the rest obtained from reference TRBV7-3 and TRBJ2-1, is as follows: GAGVSQTPSNKVTEKGKYVELRCDPISGHTALYWYRQSLGQGPEFLIYFQGTGAADDSGLPNDRFFAVRPEGSVSTLKIQRTERGDSAVYLCASSRSGTMADEQFFGPGTRLTVL.

This clonotype was recorded a few times. This chain joins TRBV5-4 and TRBJ1-2, with 7 bases fitting TRBD1. Losses at the gene ends were 4 bases for V and 1 base for J; bases not matched to a gene: 7. CDR1 is SGHNT, CDR2 YYREEE, per germline (reference sequence). This CDR3 region has 15 residues. The DNA of the CDR3 is TGTGCCAGCAGCACGTCCGGGACAGTTAACTATGGCTACACCTTC. This translates into CASSTSGTVNYGYTF.

This clonotype has only a few counts. The J gene is TRBJ2-7, the V gene TRBV20-1; TRBD2 matches 9 bases. V lost 3 bases and J lost 0; bases outside the gene matches: 3. Germline CDR1 and CDR2: DFQATT and SNEGSKA (reference sequence). CDR3 length equals 14 residues. The CDR3 bases are TGCAGTGCTAGTGCGGGAGGGCCCTCCTACGAGCAGTACTTC. It is translated as CSASAGGPSYEQYF.

The J gene is TRBJ2-1, the V gene TRBV19; possible D gene TRBD2, 5 bases. There are 14 residues in the CDR3. Trimming stripped 5 bases from V and 8 bases from J, with 16 bases between. Germline CDR1 is LNHDA and CDR2 is SQIVND (reference sequence). The CDR3 nucleotides are TGTGCCAGTAGTTTTGGACTGTTTGGCGATGAGCAGTTCTTC. Its protein is CASSFGLFGDEQFF. The variable domain in full, completed from reference TRBV19 and TRBJ2-1, reads DGGITQSPKYLFRKEGQNVTLSCEQNLNHDAMYWYRQDPGQGLRLIYYSQIVNDFQKGDIAEGYSVSREKKESFPLTVTSAQKNPTAFYLCASSFGLFGDEQFFGPGTRLTVL.

This clonotype was seen just once. The chain uses TRBV4-1 and TRBJ2-3, with 13 bases that match TRBD2. This CDR3 spans 17 amino acids. CDR1 and CDR2 from the germline V gene are MGHRA and YSYEKL. Trimming removed 3 bases from V and 1 base from J; junction bases left unmatched: 4. CDR3 DNA sequence: TGCGCCAGCAGCCAGACCGGACTAGCGGGGGGCACAGATACGCAGTATTTT. This sequence encodes CASSQTGLAGGTDTQYF.

The chain recombines TRBV4-1 with TRBJ2-1; the D gene is possibly TRBD1 (6 bases). The V gene lost 1 base and the J gene lost 2 bases, with 9 bases spanning the gap. The length of the CDR3 is 15 residues. The germline V gene has CDR1 MGHRA and CDR2 YSYEKL. The CDR3: CASSQVTGTYNEQFF. Here the CDR3 DNA reads TGCGCCAGCAGCCAAGTGACAGGAACCTACAATGAGCAGTTCTTC.

The rearrangement joins TRBV11-1 to TRBJ2-1; tentatively, D is TRBD2 (6 bases). V lost 3 bases and J lost 9, with 12 bases in between. Germline lookup yields CDR1 SGHAT and CDR2 FQDESV (reference sequence). There are 13 residues in the CDR3. The CDR3 sequence is CASSLAGSAEQFF. CDR3 bases: TGTGCCAGCAGCTTGGCGGGGTCGGCTGAGCAGTTCTTC.

The rearrangement joins TRBV12-3 or TRBV12-4 to TRBJ2-7; weak D call: TRBD1 (5 bases). The CDR3 is 15 residues long. Deletions cut 4 bases from V and 2 bases from J, with 15 bases between. The DNA of the CDR3 is TGTGCCAGCAGTTGGGCCCCCGACAGAACCTACGAGCAGTACTTC. This codes for CASSWAPDRTYEQYF.

This clonotype was seen ten or more times. This chain joins TRBV7-2 and TRBJ1-5; TRBD1 agrees at 7 bases. Germline-derived CDR1 and CDR2 are SGHTA and FQGNSA. V shed 6 bases and J 7 bases; nucleotides not matched to a gene: 9. The CDR3 has 14 residues. The CDR3 is CASSFEGQRQPQHF. The CDR3 DNA follows: TGTGCCAGCAGTTTCGAGGGACAGCGACAGCCCCAGCATTTT.

This sequence joins TRBV3-1 and TRBJ2-1; D possibly corresponds to TRBD1 (7 bases). CDR3 length: 19 residues. V dropped 4 bases and J dropped 5 bases, with 27 bases sitting between them. Germline lookup yields CDR1 LGHDT and CDR2 YNNKEL (reference sequence). The CDR3 protein is CASSRGTAKGGTINNEQFF. CDR3 sequence (DNA): TGTGCCAGCAGCCGCGGGACAGCGAAGGGGGGTACGATAAACAATGAGCAGTTCTTC.

In this sample, this clonotype turned up a few times. The rearrangement uses TRBV9 and TRBJ2-7, with TRBD2 identical over 8 bases. With 4 bases clipped from V and 5 bases from J, the junction kept 17 bases outside the gene matches. Germline loops: CDR1 SGDLS, CDR2 YYNGEE. The CDR3 covers 17 residues. The CDR3 DNA follows: TGTGCCAGCAGCCCGTCAGGAAGTAGCGGGAAGGTCCACGAGCAGTACTTC. Translated: CASSPSGSSGKVHEQYF.

The chain combines TRBV5-5 with TRBJ2-3; 8 bases are a match to TRBD1. Germline values: CDR1 SGHKS, CDR2 YYEKEE (reference sequence). This CDR3 has 15 residues. J gave up 3 bases and V 3 bases, and 6 bases lay outside the gene matches. The CDR3 sequence is CASSSQGETTDTQYF. DNA of the CDR3: TGTGCCAGCAGCTCACAGGGGGAGACGACAGATACGCAGTATTTT.